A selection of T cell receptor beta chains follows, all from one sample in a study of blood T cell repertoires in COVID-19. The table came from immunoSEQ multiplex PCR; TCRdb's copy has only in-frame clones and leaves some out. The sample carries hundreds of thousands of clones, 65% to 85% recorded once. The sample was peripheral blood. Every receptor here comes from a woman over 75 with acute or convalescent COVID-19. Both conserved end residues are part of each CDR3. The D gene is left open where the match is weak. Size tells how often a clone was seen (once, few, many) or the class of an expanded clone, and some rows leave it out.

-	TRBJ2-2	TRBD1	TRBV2	CASRDRDRVNTGELFF	TGTGCCAGCAGGGACAGGGACCGGGTGAACACCGGGGAGCTGTTTTTT
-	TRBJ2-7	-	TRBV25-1	CASSADRSSYEQYF	TGTGCCAGCAGTGCTGACAGGAGCTCCTACGAGCAGTACTTC
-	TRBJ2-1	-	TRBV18	CASSPRRQGDSGRSYNEQFF	TGTGCCAGCTCACCTCGCCGACAGGGGGATAGCGGGAGGTCCTACAATGAGCAGTTCTTC
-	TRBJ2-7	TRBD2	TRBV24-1	CATSATSGKAYEQYF	TGTGCCACCAGTGCTACTAGCGGGAAAGCCTACGAGCAGTACTTC
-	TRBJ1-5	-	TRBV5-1	CASSLIDTGRHF	TGCGCCAGCAGCTTAATAGACACAGGGCGGCATTTT
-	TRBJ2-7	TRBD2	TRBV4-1	CASSQTSGGSYEQYF	TGCGCCAGCAGCCAAACCAGCGGGGGGTCCTACGAGCAGTACTTC
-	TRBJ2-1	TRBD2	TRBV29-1	CSGTGLAGNNEQFF	TGCAGCGGGACGGGACTAGCGGGAAACAATGAGCAGTTCTTC
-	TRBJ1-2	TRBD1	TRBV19	CASRDRGQSYGYTF	TGTGCCAGTAGAGACAGGGGCCAGAGCTATGGCTACACCTTC
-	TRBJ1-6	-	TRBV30	CAWSIPGSPLHF	TGTGCCTGGAGTATCCCGGGTTCACCCCTCCACTTT
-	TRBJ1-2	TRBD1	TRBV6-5	CASSLTGTGVGGYTF	TGTGCCAGCAGTTTGACCGGGACAGGGGTAGGCGGCTACACCTTC
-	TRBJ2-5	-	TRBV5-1	CASSFSLIQETQYF	TGCGCCAGCAGCTTTAGTCTTATTCAAGAGACCCAGTACTTC
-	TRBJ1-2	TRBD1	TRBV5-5	CASSLDRGDYGYTF	TGTGCCAGCAGCTTGGACAGGGGGGATTATGGCTACACCTTC
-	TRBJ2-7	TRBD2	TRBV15	CAIGTSGTYEQYF	TGTGCCATTGGGACTAGCGGGACCTACGAGCAGTACTTC
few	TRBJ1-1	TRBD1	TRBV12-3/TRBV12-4	CASSSGQGTEAFF	TGTGCCAGCAGCAGTGGACAGGGCACTGAAGCTTTCTTT
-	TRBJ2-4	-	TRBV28	CASSGTSKNIQYF	TGTGCCAGCTCCGGGACATCCAAAAACATTCAGTACTTC
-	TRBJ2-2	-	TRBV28	CASTNWGARDTGELFF	TGTGCCAGCACCAACTGGGGCGCCAGGGACACCGGGGAGCTGTTTTTT
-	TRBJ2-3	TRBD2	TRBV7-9	CASSPASRGGLSDTQYF	TGTGCCAGCAGCCCAGCGTCGCGGGGGGGTTTATCAGATACGCAGTATTTT
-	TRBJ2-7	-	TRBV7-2	CASSLDLDRRTYEQYF	TGTGCCAGCAGCTTAGATCTGGACAGACGGACCTACGAGCAGTACTTC
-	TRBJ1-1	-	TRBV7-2	CASSGTGWNTEAFF	TGTGCCAGCAGCGGTACAGGGTGGAACACTGAAGCTTTCTTT
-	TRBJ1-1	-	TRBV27	CASSSRGGGINTEAFF	TGTGCCAGCAGTTCAAGGGGAGGAGGGATTAACACTGAAGCTTTCTTT
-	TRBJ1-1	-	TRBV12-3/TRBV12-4	CASSFSVNTEAFF	TGTGCCAGCAGTTTCAGTGTGAACACTGAAGCTTTCTTT
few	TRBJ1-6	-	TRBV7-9	CASSKRGDHSPLHF	TGTGCCAGCAGCAAAAGGGGTGATCATTCACCCCTCCACTTT
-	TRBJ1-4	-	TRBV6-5	CASSYTDATNEKLFF	TGTGCCAGCAGTTATACAGATGCAACTAATGAAAAACTGTTTTTT
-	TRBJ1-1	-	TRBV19	CASSVSPGAPTEAFF	TGTGCCAGTAGTGTTTCTCCAGGGGCCCCCACTGAAGCTTTCTTT
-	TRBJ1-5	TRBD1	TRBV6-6	CASTLTGGDQPQHF	TGTGCCAGCACCCTAACAGGGGGTGATCAGCCCCAGCATTTT
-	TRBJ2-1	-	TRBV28	CASSLAGSLDGNEQFF	TGTGCCAGCAGTTTAGCGGGCAGCTTGGATGGGAATGAGCAGTTCTTC
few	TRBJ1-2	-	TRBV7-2	CASSLGTDLTRYGYTF	TGTGCCAGCAGCTTAGGTACAGATTTGACCCGCTATGGCTACACCTTC
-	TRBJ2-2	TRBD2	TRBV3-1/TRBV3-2	CASSPPSGGAEGGELFF	TGTGCCAGCAGCCCTCCTAGCGGGGGAGCTGAGGGCGGGGAGCTGTTTTTT
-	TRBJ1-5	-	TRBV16	CASSLNSWSGDQPQHF	TGTGCCAGCAGCCTTAATTCTTGGTCTGGAGATCAGCCCCAGCATTTT
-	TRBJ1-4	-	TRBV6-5	CASSYARAATNEKLFF	TGTGCCAGCAGTTACGCCAGGGCCGCAACTAATGAAAAACTGTTTTTT
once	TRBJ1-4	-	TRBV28	CASSPSLGEGEKLFF	TGTGCCAGCAGTCCCTCCCTAGGGGAGGGTGAAAAACTGTTTTTT
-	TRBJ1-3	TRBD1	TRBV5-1	CASSFDRVSGNTIYF	TGCGCCAGCAGCTTTGACAGGGTCAGTGGAAACACCATATATTTT
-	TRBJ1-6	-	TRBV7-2	CASSSTGQNNSPLHF	TGTGCCAGCAGCTCAACCGGACAGAATAATTCACCCCTCCACTTT
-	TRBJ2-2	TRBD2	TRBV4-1	CASSQSGRATGELFF	TGCGCCAGCAGCCAGAGCGGGAGGGCGACCGGGGAGCTGTTTTTT
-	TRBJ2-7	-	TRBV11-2	CASSLLGGGWYEQYF	TGTGCCAGCAGCCTCCTTGGGGGAGGCTGGTACGAGCAGTACTTC
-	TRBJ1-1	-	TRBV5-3	CARSLFLPVNTEAFF	TGTGCCAGAAGCTTGTTCTTACCGGTGAACACTGAAGCTTTCTTT
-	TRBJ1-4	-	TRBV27	CASSPIETFNEKLFF	TGTGCCAGCAGTCCTATTGAGACTTTTAATGAAAAACTGTTTTTT
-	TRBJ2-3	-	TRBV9	CASKEADTDTQYF	TGTGCCAGCAAAGAGGCAGACACAGATACGCAGTATTTT
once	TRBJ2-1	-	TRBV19	CASSILGAYNEQFF	TGTGCCAGTAGTATACTAGGGGCCTACAATGAGCAGTTCTTC
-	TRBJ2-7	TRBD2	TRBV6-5	CASRNSGGAYEQYF	TGTGCCAGTCGTAATAGCGGGGGGGCCTACGAGCAGTACTTC
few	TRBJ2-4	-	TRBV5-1	CASSLRSGTGNIQYF	TGCGCCAGCAGCTTGCGTTCCGGGACTGGAAACATTCAGTACTTC
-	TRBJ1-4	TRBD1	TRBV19	CASSPGTGYEKLFF	TGTGCCAGTAGCCCCGGGACAGGTTATGAAAAACTGTTTTTT
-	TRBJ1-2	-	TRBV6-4	CASSDDSGVYGYTF	TGTGCCAGCAGTGACGATAGTGGTGTCTATGGCTACACCTTC
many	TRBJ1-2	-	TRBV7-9	CASSLDTHGYTF	TGTGCCAGCAGCTTAGACACACATGGCTACACCTTC
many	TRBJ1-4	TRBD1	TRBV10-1	CASSPGTVSNEKLFF	TGCGCCAGCAGTCCCGGGACAGTCTCTAATGAAAAACTGTTTTTT
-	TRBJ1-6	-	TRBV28	CASSFSTSPPHF	TGTGCCAGCAGTTTTAGTACTTCACCCCCCCACTTT
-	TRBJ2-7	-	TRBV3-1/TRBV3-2	CASSQIVSEQYF	TGTGCCAGCAGCCAAATCGTGTCCGAGCAGTACTTC
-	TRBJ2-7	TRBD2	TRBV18	CASSPQTSGSSEQYF	TGTGCCAGCTCACCCCAGACTAGCGGGAGCTCCGAGCAGTACTTC
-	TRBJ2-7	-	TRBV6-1	CASSEGGEQYF	TGTGCCAGCAGTGAAGGCGGCGAGCAGTACTTC
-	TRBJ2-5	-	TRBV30	CAWRYQGWETQYF	TGTGCCTGGAGATACCAGGGGTGGGAGACCCAGTACTTC
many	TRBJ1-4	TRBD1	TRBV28	CASSFTGQSFEKLFF	TGTGCCAGCAGTTTCACGGGACAGAGTTTTGAAAAACTGTTTTTT
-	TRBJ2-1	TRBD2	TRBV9	CASSVGLAGEYNEQFF	TGTGCCAGCAGCGTGGGACTAGCGGGAGAGTACAATGAGCAGTTCTTC
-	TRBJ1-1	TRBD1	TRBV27	CASSLSGPGGFTEAFF	TGTGCCAGCAGTTTATCCGGGCCAGGGGGCTTCACTGAAGCTTTCTTT
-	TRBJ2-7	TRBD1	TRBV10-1	CASNRQGIREQYF	TGCGCCAGCAACCGACAGGGAATTCGCGAGCAGTACTTC
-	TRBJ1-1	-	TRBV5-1	CASSKGVTNTEAFF	TGCGCCAGCAGCAAAGGGGTGACGAACACTGAAGCTTTCTTT
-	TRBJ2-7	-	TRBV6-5	CASGRGLEEQYF	TGTGCCTCCGGGCGGGGGCTGGAAGAGCAGTACTTC
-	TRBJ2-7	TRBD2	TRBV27	CASSSSGRAPYEQYF	TGTGCCAGCAGTTCTAGCGGGAGGGCCCCCTACGAGCAGTACTTC
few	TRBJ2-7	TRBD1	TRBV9	CASSTGAGGAGYEQYF	TGTGCCAGCAGCACCGGGGCAGGGGGCGCCGGATACGAGCAGTACTTC
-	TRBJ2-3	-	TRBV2	CASSAREYADTQYF	TGTGCCAGCAGTGCTCGGGAGTACGCAGATACGCAGTATTTT